The 7 T cell receptor beta chains reported below all come from one sample, sequenced in a study of blood T cell repertoires in COVID-19. Profiled with immunoSEQ multiplex PCR; TCRdb holds only in-frame clones, not every one. The table records approximately 190,000 clones, roughly 89% of them present only once. The specimen sequenced was PBMCs or T cells enriched from blood (not recorded which). These receptors all come from a woman aged 25-40 years who had been exposed to COVID-19.

The genes are TRBV11-2 and TRBJ2-7; the D is unclear. This CDR3 region has 14 residues. The germline gives CDR1 SGHAT, CDR2 FQNNGV. The V gene lost 3 bases and the J gene lost 0 bases, with 9 bases spanning the gap. The DNA of the CDR3 is TGTGCCAGCAGCTTTTCAGGAACCTCCTACGAGCAGTACTTC. Its translation: CASSFSGTSYEQYF.

This sequence joins TRBV11-2 and TRBJ1-1, with 7 bases fitting TRBD1. The length of the CDR3 is 14 residues. With 2 bases clipped from V and 10 bases from J, the junction kept 10 bases outside the gene matches. Germline V gives CDR1 SGHAT, CDR2 FQNNGV. The CDR3 DNA reads as TGTGCCAGCAGCTTAACAGGGGAGCTGAGGGTAGCTTTCTTT. This codes for CASSLTGELRVAFF.

The rearrangement joins TRBV7-9 to TRBJ1-2; 7 bases map to TRBD1. CDR1 is SEHNR and CDR2 is FQNEAQ in the germline V gene (reference sequence). V shed 5 bases, J shed 5 bases, and the junction held 20 bases outside the gene matches. The CDR3 is made up of 18 amino acids. CDR3: CASSIIYESGTDLYGYTF. The CDR3 coding sequence is TGTGCCAGCAGCATTATATATGAATCCGGGACAGATCTATATGGCTACACCTTC.

The chain recombines TRBV9 with TRBJ2-3; TRBD2 might be the D (6 bases). V was trimmed by 3 bases and J by 0 bases, leaving 8 bases between them. CDR3 length: 14 amino acids. CDR1 and CDR2 from the germline V gene are SGDLS and YYNGEE. The CDR3 loop reads CASSEEGSTDTQYF. The CDR3 DNA reads as TGTGCCAGCAGCGAGGAGGGAAGCACAGATACGCAGTATTTT.

V and J are TRBV18 and TRBJ2-6; D gene unclear. The CDR3 consists of 16 residues. In germline, CDR1 is KGHSH, CDR2 LQKENI. The V end was cut by 8 bases, the J end by 0 bases, with 14 bases between. DNA for the CDR3: TGTGCCAGCCAACCAGCCCGGGTCTCTGGGGCCAACGTCCTGACTTTC. It yields the protein CASQPARVSGANVLTF.

The chain has TRBV19 and TRBJ1-3; D call uncertain. The V gene's germline CDR1 is LNHDA and CDR2 SQIVND (reference sequence). The CDR3 extends over 13 amino acids. V lost 4 bases and J lost 4, with 8 bases in between. The CDR3 coding sequence is TGTGCCAGTAGTACTACAGTCGGAAACACCATATATTTT. Its translation: CASSTTVGNTIYF.

V usage is TRBV28 and J usage is TRBJ1-5; D perhaps matches TRBD1 (6 bases). Germline V gene lookup returns CDR1 MDHEN and CDR2 SYDVKM. The CDR3 length is 15 residues. The V and J ends lost 5 bases and 0 bases respectively, with 11 bases between them. The CDR3 reads CASSLGDNSNQPQHF. For the CDR3, the DNA is TGTGCCAGCAGTCTGGGGGACAATAGCAATCAGCCCCAGCATTTT. The full variable domain, completed using reference TRBV28 and TRBJ1-5, is DVKVTQSSRYLVKRTGEKVFLECVQDMDHENMFWYRQDPGLGLRLIYFSYDVKMKEKGDIPEGYSVSREKKERFSLILESASTNQTSMYLCASSLGDNSNQPQHFGDGTRLSIL.